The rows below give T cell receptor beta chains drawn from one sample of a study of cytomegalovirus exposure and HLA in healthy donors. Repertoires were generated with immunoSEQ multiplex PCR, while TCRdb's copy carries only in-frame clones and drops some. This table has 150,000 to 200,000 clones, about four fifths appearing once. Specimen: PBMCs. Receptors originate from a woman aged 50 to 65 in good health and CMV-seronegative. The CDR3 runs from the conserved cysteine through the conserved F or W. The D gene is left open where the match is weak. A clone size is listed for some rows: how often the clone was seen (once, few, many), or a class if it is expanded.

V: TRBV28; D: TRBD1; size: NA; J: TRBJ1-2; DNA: TGTGCCAGCAGGCCTCGGGACAGGGGGCATGACTATGGCTACACCTTC; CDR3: CASRPRDRGHDYGYTF
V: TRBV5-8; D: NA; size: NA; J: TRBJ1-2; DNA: TGTGCCAGCAGCCAAAACAGGGAACGGGGCTACACCTTC; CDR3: CASSQNRERGYTF
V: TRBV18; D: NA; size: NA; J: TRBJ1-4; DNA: TGTGCCAGCTCAGCGAACAGGGTTGGAAATGAAAAACTGTTTTTT; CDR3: CASSANRVGNEKLFF
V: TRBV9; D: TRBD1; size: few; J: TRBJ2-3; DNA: TGTGCCAGCAGCGCCAAGGGGACAGGGGCGACAGATACGCAGTATTTT; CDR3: CASSAKGTGATDTQYF
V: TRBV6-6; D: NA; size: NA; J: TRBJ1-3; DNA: TGTGCCAGCAGTTATGTCTCTAGCTCTGGAAACACCATATATTTT; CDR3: CASSYVSSSGNTIYF
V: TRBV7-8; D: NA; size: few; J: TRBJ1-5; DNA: TGTGCCAGCAGCTCGGACGACCGGGGGGGCGGCAATCAGCCCCAGCATTTT; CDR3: CASSSDDRGGGNQPQHF
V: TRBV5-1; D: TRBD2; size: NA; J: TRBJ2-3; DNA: TGCGCCAGCAGCTTGGTACCATCGACGGGGGGGCCGGATACGCAGTATTTT; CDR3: CASSLVPSTGGPDTQYF
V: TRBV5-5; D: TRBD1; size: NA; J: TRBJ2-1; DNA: TGTGCCAGCAGCTTGACAGGGGTTAATGAGCAGTTCTTC; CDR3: CASSLTGVNEQFF
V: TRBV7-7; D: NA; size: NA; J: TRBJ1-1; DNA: TGTGCCAGCAGCCTACAGGAGAACACTGAAGCTTTCTTT; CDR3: CASSLQENTEAFF
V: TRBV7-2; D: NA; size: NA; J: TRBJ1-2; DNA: TGTGCCAGCAGCTTAAGGGACACCCTCTATGCTAACTATGGCTACACCTTC; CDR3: CASSLRDTLYANYGYTF
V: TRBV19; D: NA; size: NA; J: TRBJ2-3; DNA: TGTGCCAGTAGTATCCCAGGGGTCACAGATACGCAGTATTTT; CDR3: CASSIPGVTDTQYF
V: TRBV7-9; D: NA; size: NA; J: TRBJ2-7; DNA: TGTGCCAGCAGCCGATCTCTATCCTACGAGCAGTACTTC; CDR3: CASSRSLSYEQYF
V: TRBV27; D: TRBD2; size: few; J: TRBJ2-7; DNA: TGTGCCAGCAGTTTAGTTCGTCTAGCGGGGGTCCCGGAGCAGTACTTC; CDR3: CASSLVRLAGVPEQYF
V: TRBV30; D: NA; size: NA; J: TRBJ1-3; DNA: TGTGCCTGGACGAGGGTAATGCGAAACACCATATATTTT; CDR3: CAWTRVMRNTIYF
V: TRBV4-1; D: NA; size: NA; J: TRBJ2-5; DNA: TGCGCCAGCAGCCAAGGGGTCCGGGAAGAGACCCAGTACTTC; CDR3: CASSQGVREETQYF
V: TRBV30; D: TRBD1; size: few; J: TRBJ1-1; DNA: TGTGCCTGGGAAGGGACAGGGGGTTATTCTGAAGCTTTCTTT; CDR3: CAWEGTGGYSEAFF
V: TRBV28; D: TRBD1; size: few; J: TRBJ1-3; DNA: TGTGCCAGCAGTTCAACCGGGACAGGGGGAAACTCTGGAAACACCATATATTTT; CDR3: CASSSTGTGGNSGNTIYF
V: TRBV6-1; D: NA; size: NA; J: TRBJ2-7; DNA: TGTGCCAGCAGTACCCGGCAGGGGAGCGACGAGCAGTACTTC; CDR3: CASSTRQGSDEQYF
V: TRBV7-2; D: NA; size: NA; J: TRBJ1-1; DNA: TGTGCCAGTGCCCCGACAGCGAACACTGAAGCTTTCTTT; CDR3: CASAPTANTEAFF
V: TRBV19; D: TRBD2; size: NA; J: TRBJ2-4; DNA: TGTGCCAGTCAAAAGGCGGGAGGCGAAAACATTCAGTACTTC; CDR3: CASQKAGGENIQYF
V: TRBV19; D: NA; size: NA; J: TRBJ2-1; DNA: TGTGCCAGTAGTATAAAATTCGGGAGTTCCCACAATGAGCAGTTCTTC; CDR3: CASSIKFGSSHNEQFF
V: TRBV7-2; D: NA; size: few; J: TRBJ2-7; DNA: TGTGCCAGCAGCGCACCAGGGGACGAGCAGTACTTC; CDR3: CASSAPGDEQYF
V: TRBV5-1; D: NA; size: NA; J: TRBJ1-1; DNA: TGCGCCAGCAGCCACCCGGACTCCGAAGCTTTCTTT; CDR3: CASSHPDSEAFF
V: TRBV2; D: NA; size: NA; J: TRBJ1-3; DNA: TGTGCCAGCACGGAACAGGCGAGCTCTGGAAACACCATATATTTT; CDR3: CASTEQASSGNTIYF
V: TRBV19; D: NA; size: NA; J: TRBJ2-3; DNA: TGTGCCAGTAGTACCCTAGGCGGTAGCACAGATACGCAGTATTTT; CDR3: CASSTLGGSTDTQYF
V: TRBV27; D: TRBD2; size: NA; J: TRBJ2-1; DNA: TGTGCCAGCAGAACGGGACTAGCGGGAGACCCCTGGGGCAATGAGCAGTTCTTC; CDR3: CASRTGLAGDPWGNEQFF
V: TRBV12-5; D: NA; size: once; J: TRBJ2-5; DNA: TGTGCTAGTGGTTTGGTATTCGGGCGGGACAGCCAAGAGACCCAGTACTTC; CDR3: CASGLVFGRDSQETQYF
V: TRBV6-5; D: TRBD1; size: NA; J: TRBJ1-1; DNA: TGTGCCAGCAGTTACTCGATGGGACAGGGGGAAGCTTTCTTT; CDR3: CASSYSMGQGEAFF
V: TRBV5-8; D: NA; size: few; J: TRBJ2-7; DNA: TGTGCCAGCAGCTTGGCCCCCGGACTCTCCTACGAGCAGTACTTC; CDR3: CASSLAPGLSYEQYF
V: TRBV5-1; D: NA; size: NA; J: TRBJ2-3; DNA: TGCGCCAGCAGCTTTGCTAGCTTCCCAGATACGCAGTATTTT; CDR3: CASSFASFPDTQYF
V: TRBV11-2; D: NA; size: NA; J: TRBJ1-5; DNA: TGTGCCAGCAACCAAGGGGCCAATCAGCCCCAGCATTTT; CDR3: CASNQGANQPQHF
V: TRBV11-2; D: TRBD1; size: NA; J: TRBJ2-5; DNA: TGTGCCAGCAGCTTATCCCTTGGACAGGGGGCGACCCAGTACTTC; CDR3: CASSLSLGQGATQYF
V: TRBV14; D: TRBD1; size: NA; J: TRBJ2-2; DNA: TGTGCCAGCAGCCAAGATGAGACAGGGGTAGTCGGGGAGCTGTTTTTT; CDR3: CASSQDETGVVGELFF
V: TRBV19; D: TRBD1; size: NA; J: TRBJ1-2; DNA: TGTGCCAGTAGTAACGGGGACAGGGTGTATGGCTACACCTTC; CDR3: CASSNGDRVYGYTF
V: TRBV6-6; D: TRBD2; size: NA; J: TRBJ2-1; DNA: TGTGCCAGCAGTTCTAGCGGGGACTACAATGAGCAGTTCTTC; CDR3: CASSSSGDYNEQFF
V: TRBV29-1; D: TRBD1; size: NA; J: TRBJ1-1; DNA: TGCAGCGTTTTCTGGGACAGGGTCGTGAACACTGAAGCTTTCTTT; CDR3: CSVFWDRVVNTEAFF
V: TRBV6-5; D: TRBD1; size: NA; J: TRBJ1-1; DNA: TGTGCCAGCAGTTCTGGGACAGGGTGGTCTGCTGAAGCTTTCTTT; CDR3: CASSSGTGWSAEAFF
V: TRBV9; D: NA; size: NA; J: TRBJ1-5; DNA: TGTGCCAGCAGCGTCGGCAATCAGCCCCAGCATTTT; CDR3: CASSVGNQPQHF
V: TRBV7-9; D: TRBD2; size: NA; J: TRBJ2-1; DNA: TGTGCCAGCAGCTATAGCGGGAGCTTGAGCAATGAGCAGTTCTTC; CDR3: CASSYSGSLSNEQFF
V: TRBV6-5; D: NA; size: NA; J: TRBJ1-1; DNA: TGTGCCAGCAGGCTCCCCGGACAGAACACTGAAGCTTTCTTT; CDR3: CASRLPGQNTEAFF
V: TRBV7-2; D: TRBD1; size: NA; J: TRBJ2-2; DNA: TGTGCCAGCAGCCCACCGGGGGGACAGGGGGCCGGGGAGCTGTTTTTT; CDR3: CASSPPGGQGAGELFF
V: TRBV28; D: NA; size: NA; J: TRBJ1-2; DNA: TGTGCCAGCAGTTCAGTAAACTATGGCTACACCTTC; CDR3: CASSSVNYGYTF
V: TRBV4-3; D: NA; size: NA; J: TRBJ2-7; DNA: TGCGCCAGCAGCCAAATACCCGGGGACGAGCAGTACTTC; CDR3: CASSQIPGDEQYF
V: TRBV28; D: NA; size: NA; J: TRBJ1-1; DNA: TGTGCCACCAGTCGGAACACTGAAGCTTTCTTT; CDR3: CATSRNTEAFF
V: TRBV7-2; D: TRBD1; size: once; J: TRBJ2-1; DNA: TGTGCCAGCAGCTTCGGGACAGGTAATGAGCAGTTCTTC; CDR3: CASSFGTGNEQFF
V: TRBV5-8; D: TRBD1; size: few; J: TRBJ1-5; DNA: TGTGCCAGCAGATACAGGGGATTGGCAAATCAGCCCCAGCATTTT; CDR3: CASRYRGLANQPQHF
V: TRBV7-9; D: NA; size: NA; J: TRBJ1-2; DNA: TGTGCCAGCGGCTTGTCCGCCAGGGAAGGGCCCCACCGCTATGGCTACACCTTC; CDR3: CASGLSAREGPHRYGYTF
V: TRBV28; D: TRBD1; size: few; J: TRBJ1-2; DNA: TGTGCCAGCAGTTTTCAGGGGGAGAGCTATGGCTACACCTTC; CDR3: CASSFQGESYGYTF
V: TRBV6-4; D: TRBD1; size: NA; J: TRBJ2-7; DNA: TGTGCCAGCAGTGAAGGGACAGGGGTGGGCGAGCAGTACTTC; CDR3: CASSEGTGVGEQYF
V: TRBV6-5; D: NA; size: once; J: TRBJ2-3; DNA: TGTGCCAGCAGTACTCTAGATACGCAGTATTTT; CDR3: CASSTLDTQYF
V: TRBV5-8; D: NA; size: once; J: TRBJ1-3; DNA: TGTGCCAGCAGCTTAATCGTCAGGGGAACTTCTGGAAACACCATATATTTT; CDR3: CASSLIVRGTSGNTIYF
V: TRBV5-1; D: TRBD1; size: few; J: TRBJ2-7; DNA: TGCGCCAGCAGCCCCCGACAGGGGGCTTTTGGTGAGCAGTACTTC; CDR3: CASSPRQGAFGEQYF
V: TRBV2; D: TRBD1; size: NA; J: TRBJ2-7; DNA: TGTGCCAGCATTTCAACGACAGGGAATTACGAGCAGTACTTC; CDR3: CASISTTGNYEQYF
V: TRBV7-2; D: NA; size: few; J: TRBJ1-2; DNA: TGTGCCAGCAAGCGGGACCTGGGGGAGTATGGCTACACCTTC; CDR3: CASKRDLGEYGYTF
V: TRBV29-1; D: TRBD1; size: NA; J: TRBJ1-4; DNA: TGCAGCGTTGGAAGACAGGGGGCTGCTAATGAAAAACTGTTTTTT; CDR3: CSVGRQGAANEKLFF